The rows below give T cell receptor beta chains drawn from one sample of a study of chemoradiotherapy in HPV16-positive cancers. Repertoires were generated with immunoSEQ multiplex PCR, while TCRdb's copy carries only in-frame clones and drops some. The data hold 20,000 to 30,000 clones, with roughly 94% observed a single time. Sample acquisition took place from a patient who underwent chemoradiotherapy. The receptors here all came from a human donor with HPV-associated anogenital cancer. CDR3s include the opening cysteine and the closing phenylalanine or tryptophan.

v_gene	j_gene	CDR3aa
TRBV9	TRBJ1-4	CASSVGTQGSNEKLFF
TRBV2	TRBJ2-5	CASKDGQGKETQYF
TRBV10-3	TRBJ1-5	CAISEDRGGNQPQHF
TRBV7-7	TRBJ2-5	CASSFSGDRVETQYF
TRBV7-7	TRBJ2-1	CASSLNEDSYNEQFF
TRBV15	TRBJ2-7	CATSRDRLSYEQYF
TRBV27	TRBJ2-7	CASSSSGRSGEQYF
TRBV9	TRBJ1-3	CASSVATGQGSGNTIYF
TRBV4-1	TRBJ1-4	CASSQDRATNEKLFF
TRBV4-1	TRBJ2-1	CASSLTRGEQFF
TRBV6-1	TRBJ1-2	CASTSLDGYTF
TRBV2	TRBJ2-1	CASSERSAHEQFF
TRBV19	TRBJ2-7	CASSTLDRSSYEQYF
TRBV5-4	TRBJ2-3	CASSLRLAGVTDTQYF
TRBV5-1	TRBJ2-2	CASSLASGRATGELFF
TRBV18	TRBJ2-7	CASSPRTSGVYEQYF
TRBV10-2	TRBJ1-3	CASSLAGVSGNTIYF
TRBV27	TRBJ1-2	CASSFKGAMYGYTF
TRBV5-6	TRBJ2-6	CASSAPGLAARSGANVLTF
TRBV19	TRBJ2-2	CASSRSTGYTGELFF
TRBV5-1	TRBJ2-5	CASSSQETQYF
TRBV9	TRBJ2-1	CASSPWTSGSGDEQFF
TRBV2	TRBJ1-1	CASTGAATEAFF
TRBV7-9	TRBJ2-3	CASSPRLTDTQYF
TRBV29-1	TRBJ1-2	CSVADRNRITNYGYTF
TRBV5-6	TRBJ2-5	CASSHRDQETQYF
TRBV11-3	TRBJ1-1	CASSPDGRGGSDEAFF
TRBV7-9	TRBJ1-4	CASSSGTGGAQANEKLFF
TRBV6-6	TRBJ1-1	CASSYGTTNTEAFF
TRBV28	TRBJ1-3	CASSFGGARGNTIYF
TRBV5-1	TRBJ2-7	CASSATSGTYEQYF
TRBV11-2	TRBJ1-5	CASSLTGGAELPQHF
TRBV4-1	TRBJ1-4	CASSQGRGQENEKLFF
TRBV28	TRBJ1-5	CASSLVGRGEAYSNQPQHF
TRBV27	TRBJ2-7	CASSRGTGTLPYEQYF
TRBV5-8	TRBJ2-1	CASPQRLGTSGRPDEQFF
TRBV28	TRBJ2-5	CASRRILDRGRGETQYF
TRBV30	TRBJ1-6	CAWMRSRDSPLHF
TRBV19	TRBJ1-2	CASSIAGAGQGRYGYTF
TRBV7-2	TRBJ2-7	CASSTRQGYHEQYF
TRBV7-6	TRBJ1-3	CASSRGNTIYF
TRBV2	TRBJ1-2	CASLSAGVIYGYTF
TRBV6-6	TRBJ2-5	CASSGTSTGYQETQYF
TRBV5-4	TRBJ2-7	CASSWGAVDEQYF